Below, 23 T cell receptor beta chains from the same sample are listed, as sequenced in a study of regulatory T cells in long-lasting Graves disease. Time point indicated: newly diagnosed GD, antithyroid drugs for less than 3 months. The TCR library was made from RNA extracted from PBMCs. In building TCR beta libraries, iRepertoire HTBI primers were used together with Arm-PCR of CDR3 regions. TCRdb independently ran MiXCR on the multiplex PCR reads; one entry per CDR3 protein. The repertoire holds roughly 560,000 distinct CDR3 sequences, 15% to 20% seen once, with 20% to 30% in the top ten. The sample also formed part of further work on T cells in Graves' hyperthyroidism and ophthalmopathy.

Here the sequenced sample was peripheral blood mononuclear cells (PBMCs), taken at new diagnosis, from a patient treated with antithyroid drugs. The receptors were sampled from a woman aged 40 to 65 with Graves disease.

The V call is TRBV6-5, the J call TRBJ1-6, with D hard to call. V lost 2 bases and J lost 4, with 12 bases in between. Germline V lookup: CDR1 MNHEY, CDR2 SVGAGI. This CDR3 is 16 amino acids long. The CDR3 sequence: CASSYVGVLYNSPLHF. Written as DNA, the CDR3 is TGTGCCAGCAGTTACGTCGGTGTATTATATAATTCACCCCTCCACTTT.

The chain combines TRBV19 with TRBJ2-5; 10 bases map to TRBD2. This CDR3 comprises 14 residues. CDR1 LNHDA and CDR2 SQIVND come from the germline V gene (reference sequence). The junction had 7 bases not matched to a gene; V was cut back by 7 bases and J by 5 bases. The CDR3 protein is CASTRSGGAETQYF. CDR3 DNA: TGTGCCAGTACTAGGAGCGGGGGGGCGGAGACCCAGTACTTC.

This clonotype was picked up a small number of times. The rearrangement uses TRBV5-4 and TRBJ1-1; the D is unclear. Trimming left V 5 bases short and J 3 bases short, with 11 bases between. The germline V gene encodes CDR1 SGHNT and CDR2 YYREEE (reference sequence). The CDR3 contains 13 residues. This chain's CDR3 is CASSTGIDTEAFF. CDR3 DNA: TGTGCCAGCAGTACGGGGATAGACACTGAAGCTTTCTTT.

This clonotype was counted many times. The chain couples TRBV5-1 to TRBJ2-2; 10 bases align to TRBD1. With V trimmed by 4 bases and J by 6 bases, 6 bases remained unmatched. This CDR3 is built from 15 residues. CDR1 is SGHRS and CDR2 is YFSETQ in the germline V gene. CDR3 DNA: TGCGCCAGCAGCCCGAAGACAGGGGGCTCCGGGGAGCTGTTTTTT. Translation: CASSPKTGGSGELFF.

This clonotype was seen repeatedly, ten times or more. The V call is TRBV30, the J call TRBJ2-1; no clear D. The CDR3 is made up of 16 amino acids. Trimming removed 0 bases at V and 0 bases at J, with 12 bases between. Germline-derived CDR1 and CDR2 are GTSNPN and SVGIG (reference sequence). The CDR3 is CAWSVKGLSSYNEQFF. CDR3 nucleotides: TGTGCCTGGAGTGTAAAAGGGCTGAGCTCCTACAATGAGCAGTTCTTC.

In its sample, this clonotype was seen many times. The DNA of the CDR3 is TGCGCCAGCAGCTTGGTGGGGGGGACCTACAATGAGCAGTTCTTC. As protein: CASSLVGGTYNEQFF. This chain uses TRBV5-1 with TRBJ2-1, with 7 bases aligning to TRBD2. In germline, CDR1 is SGHRS, CDR2 YFSETQ. This CDR3 has 15 amino acids. Trimming removed 0 bases from V and 2 bases from J; junction bases left unmatched: 2.

The chain recombines TRBV5-5 with TRBJ2-1, with D possibly TRBD2 on 7 matching bases. This CDR3 has 16 residues. In germline, CDR1 is SGHKS, CDR2 YYEKEE (reference sequence). The V and J ends lost 2 bases and 4 bases respectively, with 16 bases between them. CDR3 coding DNA: TGTGCCAGCAGCTTAGAATGGCGGGGGCCTTACAATGAGCAGTTCTTC. This translates into CASSLEWRGPYNEQFF.

This clonotype was observed many times. The chain combines TRBV7-2 with TRBJ1-6, with 11 bases lining up with TRBD1. V shed 4 bases and J 10 bases; nucleotides not matched to a gene: 9. Germline CDR1 reads SGHTA; CDR2 reads FQGNSA. This CDR3 has 16 amino acids. CDR3 sequence (DNA): TGTGCCAGCAGCTGGAGGGACAGGGGGTCTCGGTCACCCCTCCACTTT. This codes for CASSWRDRGSRSPLHF.

Ten or more counts support this clonotype. This chain joins TRBV12-3 or TRBV12-4 and TRBJ1-2, with D perhaps TRBD1 (5 bases). The CDR3 extends over 13 amino acids. The V and J ends lost 6 bases and 4 bases respectively, with 12 bases between them. CDR3 residues: CASSGDGTYGYTF. CDR3 sequence (DNA): TGTGCCAGCAGCGGAGACGGGACCTATGGCTACACCTTC.

Turning to this clonotype: A much bigger clone sits one base away, suggesting this may be a read error. J is TRBJ1-5 and V is TRBV2; a weak D match, TRBD1 (5 bases). Trimming cost V 7 bases and J 6 bases, with 16 bases left between them. CDR3 length: 14 amino acids. CDR1 and CDR2 from the germline V gene are SNHLY and FYNNEI. CDR3 in amino acids: CASTDRLGAQPQHF. The CDR3 region has the DNA TGTGCCAGCACTGACAGACTGGGCGCTCAGCCCCAGCATTTT.

The chain links TRBV12-3 or TRBV12-4 to TRBJ2-7; D may be TRBD1 or TRBD2 (5 bases each). V gave up 10 bases and J gave up 2 bases, with 18 bases separating them. This CDR3 is 14 amino acids long. The DNA of the CDR3 is TGTGCCACCACCAACCGGGACCGGCCCTACGAGCAGTACTTC. It yields the protein CATTNRDRPYEQYF.

This sequence joins TRBV25-1 and TRBJ1-6; 11 bases line up with TRBD1. Germline V lookup: CDR1 MGHDK, CDR2 SYGVNS. The CDR3 has 17 amino acids. J gave up 8 bases and V 6 bases, and 12 bases lay outside the gene matches. The chain's CDR3 is CASSFTLPGQGDSPLHF. The CDR3, as DNA: TGTGCCAGCAGCTTCACTCTACCGGGACAGGGGGATTCACCCCTCCACTTT.

This chain connects TRBV5-1 to TRBJ1-6; D is possibly TRBD1 (5 bases). The CDR3 extends over 14 amino acids. Germline V CDR1 and CDR2: SGHRS, YFSETQ. V was trimmed by 4 bases and J by 10 bases, leaving 15 bases between them. This CDR3 reads CASSRDGRWSPLHF. The CDR3 DNA follows: TGCGCCAGCAGCCGGGACGGGAGATGGTCACCCCTCCACTTT.

There are many counts of this clonotype. J is TRBJ1-5 and V is TRBV3-1, with D hard to call. The germline gives CDR1 LGHDT, CDR2 YNNKEL (reference sequence). The V end was cut by 4 bases, the J end by 9 bases, with 10 bases between. This CDR3 spans 12 amino acids. CDR3 protein: CASSPGGSPQHF. In DNA, the CDR3 is TGTGCCAGCAGCCCCGGCGGTTCGCCCCAGCATTTT. Full variable domain (outside the CDR3, taken from reference TRBV3-1 and TRBJ1-5): DTAVSQTPKYLVTQMGNDKSIKCEQNLGHDTMYWYKQDSKKFLKIMFSYNNKELIINETVPNRFSPKSPDKAHLNLHINSLELGDSAVYFCASSPGGSPQHFGDGTRLSIL.

V gene TRBV10-3 combines with J gene TRBJ2-3; D is possibly TRBD1 (6 bases). V gave up 3 bases and J gave up 9 bases, with 19 bases separating them. CDR1 is ENHRY and CDR2 is SYGVKD in the germline V gene. This CDR3 region has 15 residues. For the CDR3, the DNA is TGTGCCATCAGTGACCCGGGACAAGGTATAACAACGCAGTATTTT. Its protein is CAISDPGQGITTQYF.

This clonotype was seen ten or more times. The chain couples TRBV6-4 to TRBJ1-2, with D tentatively TRBD1 (5 bases). CDR3 length: 15 amino acids. From germline, CDR1 is MRHNA and CDR2 SNTAGT. Deletions cut 4 bases from V and 0 bases from J, with 12 bases between. The CDR3 protein is CASSAEGSPNYGYTF. DNA of the CDR3: TGTGCCAGCAGTGCTGAGGGGTCTCCTAACTATGGCTACACCTTC.

This clonotype was observed at least ten times. V usage is TRBV2 and J usage is TRBJ1-6; D is unclear. The CDR3 contains 12 residues. V was shortened by 6 bases and J by 7 bases, with 7 bases between the two germline ends. The germline V gene has CDR1 SNHLY and CDR2 FYNNEI. The CDR3 nucleotides are TGTGCCAGCAGGGCGGACAATTCACCCCTCCACTTT. Its translation: CASRADNSPLHF.

In this sample, this clonotype turned up many times. V usage is TRBV12-3 or TRBV12-4 and J usage is TRBJ1-6; perhaps TRBD1 as D (5 bases). V was trimmed by 5 bases and J by 14 bases, leaving 13 bases between them. The CDR3 covers 12 residues. CDR3 sequence (DNA): TGTGCCAGCAGTGGGGACGGGCGCACCCTCCACTTT. Encoded protein: CASSGDGRTLHF.

This clonotype was seen ten or more times. The chain is built from TRBV3-1 and TRBJ1-5; TRBD1 aligns across 7 bases. The trim removed 4 bases at V and 5 bases at J, leaving 5 bases unmatched. The CDR3 loop spans 14 amino acids. CDR1 and CDR2 from the germline V gene are LGHDT and YNNKEL (reference sequence). The CDR3, as DNA: TGTGCCAGCAGCCGGGACAGAGACCATCAGCCCCAGCATTTT. This sequence encodes CASSRDRDHQPQHF. The whole variable domain, filled in from reference TRBV3-1 and TRBJ1-5, reads DTAVSQTPKYLVTQMGNDKSIKCEQNLGHDTMYWYKQDSKKFLKIMFSYNNKELIINETVPNRFSPKSPDKAHLNLHINSLELGDSAVYFCASSRDRDHQPQHFGDGTRLSIL.

This clonotype has a handful of counts. This chain links TRBV14 with TRBJ2-7; 7 nucleotides match TRBD1. From germline, CDR1 is SGHDN and CDR2 FVKESK. The CDR3 is 14 amino acids. The V and J ends lost 0 bases and 9 bases, in that order; junction bases with no gene match: 8. This CDR3 is CASSQDLVRGTQYF. Here the CDR3 DNA reads TGTGCCAGCAGCCAAGATCTTGTCAGGGGGACGCAGTACTTC.

The chain uses TRBV5-6 and TRBJ2-1; D may be TRBD1 (6 bases). CDR1 is SGHDT, CDR2 YYEEEE, per germline. The CDR3 contains 16 residues. The ends were cut back, 0 bases at V and 10 bases at J, with 20 bases in the middle. The CDR3 is CASSLGSGRSRGEQFF. The CDR3 DNA follows: TGTGCCAGCAGCTTGGGATCGGGACGTTCCAGGGGCGAGCAGTTCTTC.

In its sample, this clonotype was seen a few times. The rearrangement links TRBV20-1 to TRBJ1-4; TRBD1 is a possible D gene (5 bases). Trimming took off 3 bases at V and 7 bases at J, with 18 bases between the two ends. The germline gives CDR1 DFQATT, CDR2 SNEGSKA (reference sequence). The CDR3 totals 15 residues. The DNA for the CDR3 is TGCAGTGCTAGTGGAGGGACCTTCTCTAGTGAAAAACTGTTTTTT. Its translation is CSASGGTFSSEKLFF.

V is TRBV6-1 and J is TRBJ1-3; D is possibly TRBD1 (5 bases). The germline V and J ends were trimmed by 3 bases and 0 bases, with 12 bases remaining between them. The CDR3 spans 16 residues. Germline values: CDR1 MNHNS, CDR2 SASEGT. CDR3 sequence reads: CASSEDGDLSGNTIYF. The CDR3 region has the DNA TGTGCCAGCAGTGAGGATGGGGACCTCTCTGGAAACACCATATATTTT.